The clone carrying this TCR beta chain appeared many times. The germline gives CDR1 DFQATT, CDR2 SNEGSKA (reference sequence). The CDR3 runs 12 residues. Trimming removed 3 bases from V and 10 bases from J, with 15 bases in between. Unique molecular identifiers were incorporated during preparation of the TCRbeta library. TCRdb processed the PCR reads anew with MiXCR; each CDR3 protein has one entry. Of 400,000 to 550,000 distinct CDR3 sequences listed, roughly a tenth are singletons. The data belong to a study of T-cell reconstitution after alpha-beta-depleted transplantation in children. The TCR was taken from a child under 10 years old with inherited bone marrow failure, due to receive a stem cell transplant. The sequences come from PBMCs, collected before TCRalphabeta/CD19-depleted stem cell transplant. The chain couples TRBV20-1 to TRBJ1-1, with TRBD1 as a possible D gene (5 bases). The DNA for the CDR3 is TGCAGTGCTAGTTCGGGGCAAGTGGGAGCTTTCTTT. This translates into CSASSGQVGAFF.